These 30 T cell receptor beta chains originate from one sample sequenced in a study of blood T cell repertoires in COVID-19. Libraries were prepared by immunoSEQ multiplex PCR; TCRdb keeps only in-frame clonotypes and omits some of them. The repertoire holds 180,000 or so clones, with 80% to 90% as singletons. Specimen: peripheral blood. The receptors derive from a middle-aged man with active or convalescent COVID-19.

This clone has just a few counts. The rearrangement joins TRBV5-1 to TRBJ2-3, with TRBD2 matching 9 bases. The V gene's germline CDR1 is SGHRS and CDR2 YFSETQ. V shed 0 bases, J shed 4 bases, and the junction held 6 bases outside the gene matches. The CDR3 has 16 amino acids. The CDR3 coding sequence is TGCGCCAGCAGCTTGGTGGCGGGGGGGCCGTCAGATACGCAGTATTTT. Its translation: CASSLVAGGPSDTQYF.

The gene calls are TRBV7-2 and TRBJ2-5, with D possibly TRBD2 on 6 matching bases. CDR1 is SGHTA, CDR2 FQGNSA, per germline. The CDR3 length is 16 residues. Trimming stripped 1 base from V and 5 bases from J, with 17 bases between. As DNA, the CDR3 is TGTGCCAGCAGCTTAGATCCCCCCGGAGGAGGGGAGACCCAGTACTTC. Its protein product is CASSLDPPGGGETQYF.

V is TRBV27 and J is TRBJ1-6; TRBD1 is a possible D gene (5 bases). The ends were cut back, 5 bases at V and 12 bases at J, with 23 bases in the middle. The CDR3 contains 16 residues. Per the germline V gene, CDR1 is MNHEY and CDR2 is SMNVEV (reference sequence). CDR3 loop: CASSPSSPSGILPLHF. The CDR3 nucleotides read TGTGCCAGCAGTCCCTCCTCGCCCTCAGGGATCCTACCCCTCCACTTT.

The chain links TRBV11-2 to TRBJ1-2; D might be TRBD1 (6 bases). Germline V CDR1 and CDR2: SGHAT, FQNNGV. The CDR3 contains 16 residues. Trimming cost V 5 bases and J 5 bases, with 21 bases left between them. Here the CDR3 reads CASSPTLIAQGYGYTF. The CDR3, as DNA: TGTGCCAGCAGCCCGACGTTGATTGCACAGGGATATGGCTACACCTTC.

The J gene is TRBJ1-1, the V gene TRBV11-3; 7 bases map to TRBD1. J gave up 0 bases and V 5 bases, and 3 bases lay outside the gene matches. The germline gives CDR1 SGHNT, CDR2 YENEEA. CDR3 length: 14 amino acids. CDR3 nucleotide sequence: TGTGCCAGCAGCCCCGGGACAGTGAACACTGAAGCTTTCTTT. This gives the protein CASSPGTVNTEAFF.

The CDR3 sequence: CASSPGQGGSPLHF. The CDR3 DNA reads TGTGCCAGCAGCCCGGGACAGGGAGGTTCACCCCTCCACTTT. The V call is TRBV5-5, the J call TRBJ1-6; the match to TRBD1 covers 9 bases. The CDR3 runs 14 residues. J lost 9 bases, V lost 4 bases, and 5 bases had no gene match. Germline V gives CDR1 SGHKS, CDR2 YYEKEE (reference sequence).

The V gene is TRBV4-1, the J gene TRBJ2-7; the match to TRBD1 covers 8 bases. V gave up 1 base and J gave up 1 base; unmatched junction bases: 3. Germline V gene sequence: CDR1 MGHRA, CDR2 YSYEKL. This CDR3 contains 15 residues. As DNA, the CDR3 is TGCGCCAGCAGCCAAGTAGGACAGGGATCCTACGAGCAGTACTTC. This encodes CASSQVGQGSYEQYF.

CDR3 protein: CASSLTKLTGRYGYTF. The CDR3, as DNA: TGTGCCAGCAGCCTAACGAAACTGACAGGCCGCTATGGCTACACCTTC. The V and J genes are TRBV5-6 and TRBJ1-2; a weak D match, TRBD1 (6 bases). The V end lost 4 bases, the J end lost 4 bases, and 20 bases lay between the germline ends. CDR1 is SGHDT and CDR2 is YYEEEE in the germline V gene. The CDR3 runs 16 residues.

The rearrangement uses TRBV5-1 and TRBJ2-1; possibly TRBD2 for D (5 bases). The V end lost 4 bases, the J end lost 0 bases, and 14 bases lay between the germline ends. Germline V gives CDR1 SGHRS, CDR2 YFSETQ. This CDR3 region has 16 residues. The CDR3 spells CASSPVGGSSYNEQFF. The CDR3 region has the DNA TGCGCCAGCAGCCCTGTTGGAGGAAGCTCCTACAATGAGCAGTTCTTC.

The J gene is TRBJ2-5, the V gene TRBV5-1, with D possibly matching TRBD2 (7 bases). CDR1 and CDR2 from the germline V gene are SGHRS and YFSETQ. This CDR3 spans 15 amino acids. V shed 7 bases and J shed 5 bases, with 21 bases lying between them. The CDR3 nucleotides are TGCGCCAGCGAAGCAAACGGGGGGCCTGGGGAGACCCAGTACTTC. This gives the protein CASEANGGPGETQYF.

The gene calls are TRBV11-1 and TRBJ1-1, with a tentative D call TRBD1 (6 bases). Germline V lookup: CDR1 SGHAT, CDR2 FQDESV (reference sequence). The V gene lost 1 base and the J gene lost 0 bases, with 12 bases spanning the gap. The CDR3 contains 16 residues. The CDR3 reads CASSLDGRGMNTEAFF. The CDR3 DNA is TGTGCCAGCAGCTTAGACGGCAGGGGCATGAACACTGAAGCTTTCTTT.

V gene TRBV27 combines with J gene TRBJ2-7; 8 bases map to TRBD1. CDR1 is MNHEY, CDR2 SMNVEV, per germline (reference sequence). This CDR3 has 13 amino acids. After removal of 6 bases from V and 7 bases from J, the junction contained 8 bases not matched to a gene. This chain's CDR3 is CASRGQGFGEQYF. For the CDR3, the DNA is TGTGCCAGCAGAGGACAGGGTTTTGGAGAGCAGTACTTC.

V gene TRBV30 combines with J gene TRBJ1-2, with 9 bases lining up with TRBD1. Germline V lookup: CDR1 GTSNPN, CDR2 SVGIG (reference sequence). Trimming removed 4 bases from V and 4 bases from J; junction bases left unmatched: 10. CDR3 size: 15 residues. DNA of the CDR3: TGTGCCTGGACCGTTGGGGGACAGGGACTCTATGGCTACACCTTC. It specifies CAWTVGGQGLYGYTF. Variable domain in full (rest from reference TRBV30 and TRBJ1-2): SQTIHQWPATLVQPVGSPLSLECTVEGTSNPNLYWYRQAAGRGLQLLFYSVGIGQISSEVPQNLSASRPQDRQFILSSKKLLLSDSGFYLCAWTVGGQGLYGYTFGSGTRLTVV.

The V call is TRBV30, the J call TRBJ1-3, with 8 bases identical to TRBD1. V was pared by 2 bases and J by 0 bases, with 9 bases of the junction left unmatched. Per the germline V gene, CDR1 is GTSNPN and CDR2 is SVGIG (reference sequence). There are 17 residues in the CDR3. The CDR3 nucleotides are TGTGCCTGGAGTCCAAGGGGACAGGTACTCTCTGGAAACACCATATATTTT. This gives the protein CAWSPRGQVLSGNTIYF.

The J gene is TRBJ1-5, the V gene TRBV7-2; 7 nucleotides agree with TRBD1. This CDR3 is built from 14 residues. After removal of 5 bases from V and 6 bases from J, the junction contained 7 bases not matched to a gene. The V gene's germline CDR1 is SGHTA and CDR2 FQGNSA. The CDR3 reads CASSQDRVSQPQHF. The CDR3 DNA follows: TGTGCCAGCAGCCAAGACAGGGTGAGTCAGCCCCAGCATTTT.

This chain links TRBV6-5 with TRBJ1-5; 9 positions agree with TRBD1. Germline CDR1 MNHEY, CDR2 SVGAGI. The CDR3 runs 14 residues. V trimming: 8 bases; J trimming: 6 bases; junction bases outside the gene matches: 8. This CDR3 reads CASSLDRGSQPQHF. CDR3 in DNA: TGTGCCAGCTCCCTCGACAGGGGGAGTCAGCCCCAGCATTTT.

The V gene is TRBV27, the J gene TRBJ2-5, with 8 positions matching TRBD1. This CDR3 spans 15 amino acids. Germline CDR1 is MNHEY and CDR2 is SMNVEV (reference sequence). Unmatched junction bases numbered 10, after V lost 6 bases and J lost 4 bases. In nucleotides, the CDR3 is TGTGCCAGCAGACCTCAGGGGGCTCTCGCAGAGACCCAGTACTTC. As protein: CASRPQGALAETQYF.

The chain links TRBV4-1 to TRBJ1-6; no firm D call. V lost 4 bases to trimming and J lost 0 bases, with 4 bases between them. This CDR3 has 14 residues. Germline CDR1 MGHRA, CDR2 YSYEKL. The CDR3 coding sequence is TGCGCCAGCAGCCCGAGCTCCTATAATTCACCCCTCCACTTT. It codes for CASSPSSYNSPLHF.

The V gene is TRBV7-2, the J gene TRBJ2-5; 8 nucleotides match TRBD2. Germline V gene data show CDR1 as SGHTA and CDR2 as FQGNSA. The junction had 12 bases not matched to a gene; V was cut back by 7 bases and J by 5 bases. This CDR3 has 15 amino acids. CDR3 DNA: TGTGCCAGCACCTCGGGAGGGGAGGAGAAGGAGACCCAGTACTTC. It translates to CASTSGGEEKETQYF. The variable domain in full, completed from reference TRBV7-2 and TRBJ2-5, reads GAGVSQSPSNKVTEKGKDVELRCDPISGHTALYWYRQSLGQGLEFLIYFQGNSAPDKSGLPSDRFSAERTGGSVSTLTIQRTQQEDSAVYLCASTSGGEEKETQYFGPGTRLLVL.

This clone was seen many times. The chain recombines TRBV3-1 (or the pseudogene TRBV3-2) with TRBJ1-5; D gene unclear. Trimming removed 1 base from V and 7 bases from J, with 11 bases in between. Per germline, CDR1 LGHDT and CDR2 YNNKEL (reference sequence). This CDR3 spans 14 amino acids. The CDR3 DNA reads TGTGCCAGCAGCCAAGGGGTCGGACTCCAGCCCCAGCATTTT. Amino acid sequence: CASSQGVGLQPQHF.

V gene TRBV30 combines with J gene TRBJ2-5, with 7 bases aligning to TRBD2. This CDR3 region has 13 residues. Germline CDR1 and CDR2: GTSNPN and SVGIG (reference sequence). V gave up 5 bases and J gave up 2 bases; unmatched junction bases: 5. The CDR3: CAWERGRQETQYF. CDR3 coding DNA: TGTGCCTGGGAGCGGGGCCGGCAAGAGACCCAGTACTTC.

The chain joins TRBV5-1 to TRBJ1-1; perhaps TRBD1 as D (5 bases). The CDR3 length is 11 residues. Germline values: CDR1 SGHRS, CDR2 YFSETQ. V gave up 8 bases and J gave up 5 bases, with 10 bases separating them. Here the CDR3 reads CASRGETEAFF. Written as DNA, the CDR3 is TGCGCCAGTCGGGGGGAGACTGAAGCTTTCTTT.

The V and J genes are TRBV7-8 and TRBJ2-5; D gene uncertain. Trimming shortened V by 0 bases and J by 5 bases, and 7 bases separated the two germline ends. Germline values: CDR1 SGHVS, CDR2 FQNEAQ. There are 13 residues in the CDR3. CDR3 nucleotide sequence: TGTGCCAGCAGCTTAGCGAATGAGGAGACCCAGTACTTC. Translating gives CASSLANEETQYF.

V gene TRBV30 combines with J gene TRBJ2-7; maybe TRBD1 (6 bases). This CDR3 spans 13 amino acids. The V and J ends lost 0 bases and 5 bases respectively, with 11 bases between them. Per germline, CDR1 GTSNPN and CDR2 SVGIG (reference sequence). The chain's CDR3 is CAWSVMRGNEQYF. CDR3 DNA: TGTGCCTGGAGTGTAATGAGGGGGAACGAGCAGTACTTC.

This chain uses TRBV7-9 with TRBJ2-2, with 10 bases fitting TRBD2. Germline CDR1 is SEHNR and CDR2 is FQNEAQ (reference sequence). The CDR3 extends over 15 amino acids. V shed 11 bases and J 4 bases; nucleotides not matched to a gene: 10. In nucleotides, the CDR3 is TGTGCCTCCACCCCCAGCGGGGGGGCCACCGGGGAGCTGTTTTTT. Protein sequence: CASTPSGGATGELFF.

The J gene is TRBJ2-3, the V gene TRBV5-1; a possible D gene is TRBD2 (5 bases). V was shortened by 0 bases and J by 2 bases, with 10 bases between the two germline ends. Germline V gene data show CDR1 as SGHRS and CDR2 as YFSETQ. The CDR3 is 15 amino acids. The CDR3 bases are TGCGCCAGCAGCTTGGGATTCGGGAACACAGATACGCAGTATTTT. Translated: CASSLGFGNTDTQYF.

The rearrangement uses TRBV6-6 and TRBJ2-4; D uncertain. This CDR3 comprises 14 residues. Germline values: CDR1 MNHNY, CDR2 SVGAGI (reference sequence). V lost 0 bases and J lost 9, with 12 bases in between. In nucleotides, the CDR3 is TGTGCCAGCAGTTACTCTTACAGTCAAGGCATTCAGTACTTC. Protein product: CASSYSYSQGIQYF.

V and J are TRBV30 and TRBJ1-2, with D hard to call. The V end lost 1 base, the J end lost 0 bases, and 9 bases lay between the germline ends. The CDR3 contains 14 residues. Germline V gene sequence: CDR1 GTSNPN, CDR2 SVGIG (reference sequence). Here the CDR3 reads CAWSETVANYGYTF. Here the CDR3 DNA reads TGTGCCTGGAGTGAAACTGTAGCTAACTATGGCTACACCTTC. The variable domain in full, completed from reference TRBV30 and TRBJ1-2, reads SQTIHQWPATLVQPVGSPLSLECTVEGTSNPNLYWYRQAAGRGLQLLFYSVGIGQISSEVPQNLSASRPQDRQFILSSKKLLLSDSGFYLCAWSETVANYGYTFGSGTRLTVV.

This chain links TRBV7-9 with TRBJ2-7; 14 positions agree with TRBD2. Germline V gives CDR1 SEHNR, CDR2 FQNEAQ (reference sequence). V shed 5 bases, J shed 5 bases, and the junction held 8 bases outside the gene matches. This CDR3 is built from 16 residues. CDR3 DNA sequence: TGTGCCAGCAGCACCCGACTAGCGGGGGGGCTCCACGAGCAGTACTTC. The encoded protein is CASSTRLAGGLHEQYF.

This clone was detected a few times. The chain links TRBV4-1 to TRBJ1-5, with D maybe TRBD1 (5 bases). The CDR3 runs 13 residues. CDR1 is MGHRA and CDR2 is YSYEKL in the germline V gene. Trimming cost V 3 bases and J 2 bases, with 5 bases left between them. CDR3 bases: TGCGCCAGCAGCCACAGGGGCAATCAGCCCCAGCATTTT. Residues: CASSHRGNQPQHF.